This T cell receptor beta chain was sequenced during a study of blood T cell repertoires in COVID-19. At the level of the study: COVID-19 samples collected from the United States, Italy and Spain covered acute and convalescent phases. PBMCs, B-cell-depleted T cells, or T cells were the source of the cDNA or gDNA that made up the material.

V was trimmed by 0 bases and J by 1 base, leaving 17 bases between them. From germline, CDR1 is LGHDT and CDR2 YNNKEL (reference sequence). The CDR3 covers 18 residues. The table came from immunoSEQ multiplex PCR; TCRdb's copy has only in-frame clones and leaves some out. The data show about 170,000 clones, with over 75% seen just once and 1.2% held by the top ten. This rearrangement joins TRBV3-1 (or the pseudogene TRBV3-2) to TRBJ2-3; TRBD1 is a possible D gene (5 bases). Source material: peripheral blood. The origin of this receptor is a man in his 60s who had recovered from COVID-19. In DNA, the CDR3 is TGTGCCAGCAGCCAAGATGAGTCGGCGGAAGGGGGCACAGATACGCAGTATTTT. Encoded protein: CASSQDESAEGGTDTQYF.